The 16 T cell receptor beta chains below were found in one sample sequenced in a study of blood T cell repertoires in COVID-19 (dated by TCRdb to the early 2020s). Library prep was done by the immunoSEQ multiplex PCR assay. TCRdb carries this immuneACCESS record with in-frame sequences only. Its versions omit some clonotypes, under half of them owing to an unresolved V gene in the studies checked, with the rest unexplained. The sample yields under 300,000 clones; around 85% were counted once. The ten largest account for more than 6% of the sample. The material sequenced was peripheral blood. The source is an older woman with active or convalescent COVID-19.

This clone is a singleton in its sample. V gene TRBV5-1 combines with J gene TRBJ2-5, with TRBD1 matching over 11 bases. The CDR3 is 17 amino acids. The germline V gene encodes CDR1 SGHRS and CDR2 YFSETQ. Trimming at V came to 4 bases and at J to 4 bases, leaving 12 bases not matched to a gene. CDR3 amino acids: CASSQAPGQGVPETQYF. The CDR3 coding sequence is TGCGCCAGCAGCCAGGCCCCGGGACAGGGGGTTCCAGAGACCCAGTACTTC.

The V call is TRBV5-1, the J call TRBJ2-7; 11 nucleotides line up with TRBD2. Germline CDR1 is SGHRS and CDR2 is YFSETQ. V trimming: 0 bases; J trimming: 2 bases; junction bases outside the gene matches: 1. The CDR3 sequence is 15 residues long. This chain's CDR3 is CASSLGLAGTYEQYF. The DNA of the CDR3 is TGCGCCAGCAGCTTGGGACTAGCGGGGACCTACGAGCAGTACTTC. The full variable domain, with the rest looked up from reference TRBV5-1 and TRBJ2-7, is KAGVTQTPRYLIKTRGQQVTLSCSPISGHRSVSWYQQTPGQGLQFLFEYFSETQRNKGNFPGRFSGRQFSNSRSEMNVSTLELGDSALYLCASSLGLAGTYEQYFGPGTRLTVT.

This chain joins TRBV5-4 and TRBJ2-5; tentative D call: TRBD2 (6 bases). The CDR3 contains 15 residues. Germline V gives CDR1 SGHNT, CDR2 YYREEE (reference sequence). V was cut by 4 bases and J by 3 bases, with 16 bases left in between. CDR3 coding DNA: TGTGCCAGCAGCCGTCCCATGCGGGGAAAAGAGACCCAGTACTTC. Protein sequence: CASSRPMRGKETQYF.

V is TRBV28 and J is TRBJ1-1; 8 positions match TRBD1. The germline V gene has CDR1 MDHEN and CDR2 SYDVKM. V dropped 9 bases and J dropped 4; count of bases not matched to a gene: 7. The CDR3 sequence is 13 residues long. CDR3 DNA sequence: TGTGCCAGTGGGGACAGGCCCTCCACTGAAGCTTTCTTT. This encodes CASGDRPSTEAFF.

This rearrangement joins TRBV7-9 to TRBJ2-2; the match to TRBD2 covers 15 bases. The CDR3 length is 19 residues. From germline, CDR1 is SEHNR and CDR2 FQNEAQ (reference sequence). Trimming cost V 5 bases and J 3 bases; bases outside gene matches: 10. In DNA, the CDR3 is TGTGCCAGCAGCCCAGGACTAGCGGGAGGGCCCTCGGACACCGGGGAGCTGTTTTTT. This codes for CASSPGLAGGPSDTGELFF.

This chain links TRBV7-9 with TRBJ2-3, with a possible D match to TRBD1 (7 bases). Germline V gene data show CDR1 as SEHNR and CDR2 as FQNEAQ (reference sequence). V lost 6 bases, J lost 2 bases, and 15 bases lay in between. The CDR3 covers 15 residues. The DNA of the CDR3 is TGTGCCAGCAGAACTCAGGGGGGCCTCACAGATACGCAGTATTTT. Its protein is CASRTQGGLTDTQYF.

The chain carries TRBV7-2 and TRBJ2-5; 13 nucleotides line up with TRBD2. J gave up 2 bases and V 2 bases, and 2 bases lay outside the gene matches. Looked up from germline, CDR1 is SGHTA and CDR2 is FQGNSA. The CDR3 consists of 16 residues. CDR3 nucleotides: TGTGCCAGCAGCTTACAGGGACTAGCGGGACAAGAGACCCAGTACTTC. It is translated as CASSLQGLAGQETQYF.

The chain links TRBV21-1 to TRBJ1-1; no DNA check was done on the table's D call, TRBD1. TRBV21-1 is noted as a pseudogene. This CDR3 comprises 15 residues. The CDR3 DNA reads as TGTGCCAGCAGGGATCGGACAGGGGGCAGGACTGAAGCTTTCTTT. Translated, it gives CASRDRTGGRTEAFF.

The V and J genes are TRBV27 and TRBJ1-2, with 10 bases identical to TRBD1. Trimming took 2 bases from V and 6 from J; bases not matched to a gene: 6. Germline-derived CDR1 and CDR2 are MNHEY and SMNVEV (reference sequence). This CDR3 is built from 15 residues. CDR3 residues: CASSLTDRGPDGYTF. In DNA form, the CDR3 reads TGTGCCAGCAGTTTAACCGACAGGGGGCCTGATGGCTACACCTTC.

This clone has a handful of counts. The V call is TRBV13, the J call TRBJ1-1; 8 positions match TRBD1. There are 19 residues in the CDR3. With V trimmed by 1 base and J by 0 bases, 13 bases remained unmatched. Germline CDR1 PRHDT, CDR2 FYEKMQ (reference sequence). CDR3 in amino acids: CASSLEGQGRGLMNTEAFF. In DNA form, the CDR3 reads TGTGCCAGCAGCTTAGAAGGACAGGGCCGGGGGCTCATGAACACTGAAGCTTTCTTT.

The rearrangement uses TRBV11-2 and TRBJ1-1; 8 positions match TRBD1. This CDR3 is 15 amino acids long. J lost 2 bases, V lost 3 bases, and 5 bases had no gene match. Germline V gene sequence: CDR1 SGHAT, CDR2 FQNNGV. The CDR3 DNA reads as TGTGCCAGCAGCTTTCCAGGGGGCCTTAACACTGAAGCTTTCTTT. It specifies CASSFPGGLNTEAFF.

The rearrangement joins TRBV4-2 to TRBJ1-2, with 8 positions matching TRBD1. Germline V gene data show CDR1 as LGHNA and CDR2 as YNFKEQ. The length of the CDR3 is 15 residues. V was clipped by 0 bases and J by 7 bases; unmatched bases: 7. In DNA form, the CDR3 reads TGTGCCAGCAGCCAAGAATGGAGTACAGGGGGTGGCTACACCTTC. Encoded protein: CASSQEWSTGGGYTF.

The CDR3 is CASSYSGVRESYEQYF. The CDR3 DNA follows: TGCGCCAGCAGCTACTCCGGGGTCCGAGAATCCTACGAGCAGTACTTC. This chain connects TRBV5-1 to TRBJ2-7; tentative D call: TRBD2 (5 bases). Germline lookup yields CDR1 SGHRS and CDR2 YFSETQ. Deletions cut 3 bases from V and 1 base from J, with 17 bases between. This CDR3 has 16 amino acids.

About this clone itself: This specimen includes other DNA sequences encoding the same CDR3. V is TRBV27 and J is TRBJ2-5, with 9 bases fitting TRBD1. The CDR3 contains 14 residues. The germline gives CDR1 MNHEY, CDR2 SMNVEV (reference sequence). V was pared by 3 bases and J by 5 bases, with 4 bases of the junction left unmatched. The CDR3 DNA is TGTGCCAGCAGTTTGACAGGGGGTGGCGAGACCCAGTACTTC. Its protein product is CASSLTGGGETQYF.

This clone was detected once. DNA for the CDR3: TGTGCCAGCAGCCTAGGGACTAGCGGGGGCGCAAGCACAGATACGCAGTATTTT. It is translated as CASSLGTSGGASTDTQYF. V usage is TRBV3-1 (or the pseudogene TRBV3-2) and J usage is TRBJ2-3; 14 nucleotides agree with TRBD2. Per germline, CDR1 LGHDT and CDR2 YNNKEL (reference sequence). This CDR3 has 18 residues. The junction had 6 bases not matched to a gene; V was cut back by 4 bases and J by 0 bases.

This chain joins TRBV5-1 and TRBJ2-1; 8 bases fit TRBD2. Losses at the gene ends were 0 bases for V and 3 bases for J; bases not matched to a gene: 5. The CDR3 sequence is 16 residues long. Germline values: CDR1 SGHRS, CDR2 YFSETQ. CDR3 DNA sequence: TGCGCCAGCAGCTTGGTGGCGGGGGGTAACTACAATGAGCAGTTCTTC. Its protein product is CASSLVAGGNYNEQFF.